Listed here are 8 T cell receptor beta chains from one sample, sequenced in a study of T cells in narcolepsy. Clones were read by immunoSEQ multiplex PCR, and TCRdb kept only the in-frame ones, dropping some. The data contain fewer than 30,000 clones, 75% to 90% of them seen just once; the ten biggest clones take up roughly 1.4%. The sequenced sample consisted of CD45RA- memory CD4+ T cells from PBMCs. The source is a human donor with narcolepsy.

This rearrangement joins TRBV11-2 to TRBJ2-7, with TRBD1 as a possible D gene (6 bases). Trimming pared 5 bases from V and 2 bases from J, leaving 16 bases between. This CDR3 region has 15 residues. From germline, CDR1 is SGHAT and CDR2 FQNNGV. The chain's CDR3 is CASSPRGGATYEQYF. The CDR3 DNA follows: TGTGCCAGCAGCCCGAGAGGGGGTGCGACCTACGAGCAGTACTTC.

The CDR3 here is CASSIDLAGGPYEQYF. The CDR3 nucleotides read TGTGCCAGTAGTATAGATTTAGCGGGAGGCCCTTACGAGCAGTACTTC. This chain uses TRBV19 with TRBJ2-7; 10 positions agree with TRBD2. Germline CDR1 and CDR2: LNHDA and SQIVND (reference sequence). The V segment lost 0 bases and the J segment 4 bases; nucleotides outside the gene matches: 6. The CDR3 consists of 16 residues.

The chain joins TRBV5-6 to TRBJ2-1; tentatively, D is TRBD2 (5 bases). The germline V and J ends were trimmed by 7 bases and 9 bases, with 20 bases remaining between them. Per the germline V gene, CDR1 is SGHDT and CDR2 is YYEEEE. This CDR3 region has 14 residues. The DNA for the CDR3 is TGTGCCAGCTCAGCTTGGGGTAGCGTTCGTGAGCAGTTCTTC. As protein: CASSAWGSVREQFF.

This clone was seen just once. The chain carries TRBV5-1 and TRBJ2-1; D might be TRBD2 (6 bases). Germline assignment: CDR1 SGHRS and CDR2 YFSETQ. The CDR3 has 15 amino acids. Trimming removed 4 bases from V and 5 bases from J, with 16 bases in between. The CDR3 nucleotides are TGCGCCAGCAGCAGAACCGGGACTCGGAACAATGAGCAGTTCTTC. Protein: CASSRTGTRNNEQFF.

This clone was counted only a few times. J is TRBJ2-3 and V is TRBV29-1, with a weak D call TRBD2 (5 bases). CDR1 and CDR2 from the germline V gene are SQVTM and ANQGSEA. Trimming pared 7 bases from V and 4 bases from J, leaving 18 bases between. The CDR3 has 14 amino acids. In DNA form, the CDR3 reads TGCAGCGCTGGACGGGGTTTTCACCCAGATACGCAGTATTTT. It is translated as CSAGRGFHPDTQYF.

This chain joins TRBV2 and TRBJ1-5, with 7 bases fitting TRBD1. This CDR3 contains 16 residues. The germline gives CDR1 SNHLY, CDR2 FYNNEI. V was pared by 5 bases and J by 3 bases, with 10 bases of the junction left unmatched. CDR3 in DNA: TGTGCCAGCAGTAAAATCCGGGACAGTTTCAATCAGCCCCAGCATTTT. Protein: CASSKIRDSFNQPQHF.

The chain is built from TRBV19 and TRBJ2-7; D uncertain. Germline V CDR1 and CDR2: LNHDA, SQIVND (reference sequence). V lost 7 bases, J lost 7 bases, and 11 bases lay in between. The CDR3 totals 11 residues. The CDR3 nucleotides are TGTGCCAGTATGGATAGGAGAGAGCAGTACTTC. It encodes CASMDRREQYF.

In regard to this clone: Other DNA variants within this sample encode the same CDR3. The V call is TRBV7-3, the J call TRBJ1-1; the D is unclear. The CDR3 loop spans 14 amino acids. Germline lookup yields CDR1 SGHTA and CDR2 FQGTGA. Trimming removed 0 bases from V and 3 bases from J, with 8 bases in between. As DNA, the CDR3 is TGTGCCAGCAGCTTAACGTCGTCCGACACTGAAGCTTTCTTT. Its protein is CASSLTSSDTEAFF.